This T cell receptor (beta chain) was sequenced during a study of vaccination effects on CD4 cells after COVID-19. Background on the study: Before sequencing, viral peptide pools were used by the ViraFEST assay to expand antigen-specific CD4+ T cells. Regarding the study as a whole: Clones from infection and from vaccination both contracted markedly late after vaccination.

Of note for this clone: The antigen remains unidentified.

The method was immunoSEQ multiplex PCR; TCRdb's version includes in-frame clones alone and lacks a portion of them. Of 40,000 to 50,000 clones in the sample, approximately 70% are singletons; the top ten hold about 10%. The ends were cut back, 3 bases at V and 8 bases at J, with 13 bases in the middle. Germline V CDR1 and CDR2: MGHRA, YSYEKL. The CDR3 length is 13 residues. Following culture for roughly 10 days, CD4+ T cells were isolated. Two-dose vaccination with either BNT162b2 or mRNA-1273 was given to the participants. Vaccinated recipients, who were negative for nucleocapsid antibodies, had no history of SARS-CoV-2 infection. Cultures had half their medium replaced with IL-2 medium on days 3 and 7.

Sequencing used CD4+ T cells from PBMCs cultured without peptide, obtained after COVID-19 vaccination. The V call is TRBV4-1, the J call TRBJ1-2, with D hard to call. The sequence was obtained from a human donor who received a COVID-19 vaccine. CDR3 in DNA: TGCGCCAGCAGCCATACGGGGAAGGAAGGCTACACCTTC. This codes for CASSHTGKEGYTF.